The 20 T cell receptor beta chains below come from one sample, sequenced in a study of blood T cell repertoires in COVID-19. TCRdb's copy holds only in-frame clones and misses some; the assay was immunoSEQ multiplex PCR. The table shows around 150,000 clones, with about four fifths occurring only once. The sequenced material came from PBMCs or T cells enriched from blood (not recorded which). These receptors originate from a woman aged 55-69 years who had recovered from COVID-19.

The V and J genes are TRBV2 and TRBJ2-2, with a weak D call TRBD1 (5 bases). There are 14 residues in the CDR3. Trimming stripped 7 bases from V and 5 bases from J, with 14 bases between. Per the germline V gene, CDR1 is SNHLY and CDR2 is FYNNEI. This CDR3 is CASNKGMGTGELFF. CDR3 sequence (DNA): TGTGCCAGCAATAAGGGGATGGGGACCGGGGAGCTGTTTTTT.

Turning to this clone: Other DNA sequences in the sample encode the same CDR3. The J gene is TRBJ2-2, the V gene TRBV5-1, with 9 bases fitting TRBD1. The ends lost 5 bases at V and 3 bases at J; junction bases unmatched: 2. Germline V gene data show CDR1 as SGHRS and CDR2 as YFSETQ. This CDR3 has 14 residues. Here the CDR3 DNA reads TGCGCCAGCAGTCGGACAGGGGACACCGGGGAGCTGTTTTTT. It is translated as CASSRTGDTGELFF.

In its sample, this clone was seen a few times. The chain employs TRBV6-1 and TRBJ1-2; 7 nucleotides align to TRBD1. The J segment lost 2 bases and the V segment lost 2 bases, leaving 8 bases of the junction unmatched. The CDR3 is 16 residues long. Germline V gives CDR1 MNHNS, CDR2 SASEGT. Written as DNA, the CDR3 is TGTGCCAGCAGTGAAAATTTTGGACAGGTGAACTATGGCTACACCTTC. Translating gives CASSENFGQVNYGYTF.

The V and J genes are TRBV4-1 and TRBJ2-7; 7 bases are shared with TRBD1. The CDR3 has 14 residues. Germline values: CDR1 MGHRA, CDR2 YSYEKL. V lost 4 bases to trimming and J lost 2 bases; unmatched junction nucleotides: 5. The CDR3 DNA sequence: TGCGCCAGCAGCCGCGCCGGGACAGCCTACGAGCAGTACTTC. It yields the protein CASSRAGTAYEQYF.

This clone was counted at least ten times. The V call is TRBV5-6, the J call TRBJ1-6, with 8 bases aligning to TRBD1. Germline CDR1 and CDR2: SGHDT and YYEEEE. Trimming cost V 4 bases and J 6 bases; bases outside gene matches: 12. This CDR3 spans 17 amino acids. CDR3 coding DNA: TGTGCCAGCAGCCGGAGGGAGACAGGGGAGCTTAATTCACCCCTCCACTTT. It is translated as CASSRRETGELNSPLHF.

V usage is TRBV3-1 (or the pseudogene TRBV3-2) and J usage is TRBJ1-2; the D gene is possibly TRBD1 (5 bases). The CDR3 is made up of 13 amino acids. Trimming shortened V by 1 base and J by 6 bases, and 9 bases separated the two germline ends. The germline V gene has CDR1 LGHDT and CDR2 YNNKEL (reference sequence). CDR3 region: CASSQGKGDGYTF. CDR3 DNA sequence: TGTGCCAGCAGCCAAGGAAAAGGGGATGGCTACACCTTC.

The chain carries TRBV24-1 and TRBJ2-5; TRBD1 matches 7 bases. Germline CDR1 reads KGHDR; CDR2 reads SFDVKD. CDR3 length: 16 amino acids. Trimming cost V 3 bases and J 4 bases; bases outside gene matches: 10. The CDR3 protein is CATSDPPRGGLETQYF. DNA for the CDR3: TGTGCCACCAGTGATCCCCCCCGAGGGGGCCTAGAGACCCAGTACTTC.

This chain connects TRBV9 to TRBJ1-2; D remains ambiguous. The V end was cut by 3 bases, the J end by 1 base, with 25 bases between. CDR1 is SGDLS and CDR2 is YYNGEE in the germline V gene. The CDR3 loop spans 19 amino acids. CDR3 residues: CASSALQKEELVSNYGYTF. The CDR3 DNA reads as TGTGCCAGCAGCGCCCTTCAGAAGGAGGAGTTAGTCAGTAACTATGGCTACACCTTC.

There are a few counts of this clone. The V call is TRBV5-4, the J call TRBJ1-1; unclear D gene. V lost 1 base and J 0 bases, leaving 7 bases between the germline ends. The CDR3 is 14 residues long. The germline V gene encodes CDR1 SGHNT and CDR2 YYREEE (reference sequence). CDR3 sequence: CASSLPPMNTEAFF. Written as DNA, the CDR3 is TGTGCCAGCAGCTTGCCACCTATGAACACTGAAGCTTTCTTT.

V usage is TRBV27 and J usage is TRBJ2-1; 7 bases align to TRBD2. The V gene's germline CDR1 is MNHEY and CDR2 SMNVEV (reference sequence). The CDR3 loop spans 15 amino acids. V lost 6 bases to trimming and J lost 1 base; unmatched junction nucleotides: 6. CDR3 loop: CASRDRGESYNEQFF. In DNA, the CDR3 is TGTGCCAGCAGGGATCGGGGGGAATCCTACAATGAGCAGTTCTTC.

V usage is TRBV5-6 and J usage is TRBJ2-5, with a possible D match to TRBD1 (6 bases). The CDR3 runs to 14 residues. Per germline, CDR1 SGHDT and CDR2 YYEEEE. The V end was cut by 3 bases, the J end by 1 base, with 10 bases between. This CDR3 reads CASSWGHFQETQYF. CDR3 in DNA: TGTGCCAGCAGCTGGGGACATTTCCAAGAGACCCAGTACTTC. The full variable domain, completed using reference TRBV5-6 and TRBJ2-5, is DAGVTQSPTHLIKTRGQQVTLRCSPKSGHDTVSWYQQALGQGPQFIFQYYEEEERQRGNFPDRFSGHQFPNYSSELNVNALLLGDSALYLCASSWGHFQETQYFGPGTRLLVL.

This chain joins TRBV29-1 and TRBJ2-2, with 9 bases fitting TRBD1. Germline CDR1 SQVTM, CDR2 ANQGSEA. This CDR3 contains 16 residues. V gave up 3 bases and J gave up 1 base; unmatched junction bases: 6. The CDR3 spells CSVEKGTGRNTGELFF. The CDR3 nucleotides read TGCAGCGTTGAGAAGGGGACAGGGCGGAACACCGGGGAGCTGTTTTTT.

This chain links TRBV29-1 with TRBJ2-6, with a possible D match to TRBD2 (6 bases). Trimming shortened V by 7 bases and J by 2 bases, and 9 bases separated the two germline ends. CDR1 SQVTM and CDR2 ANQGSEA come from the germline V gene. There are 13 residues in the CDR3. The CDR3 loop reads CSATGAGANVLTF. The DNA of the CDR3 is TGCAGCGCTACGGGGGCTGGGGCCAACGTCCTGACTTTC.

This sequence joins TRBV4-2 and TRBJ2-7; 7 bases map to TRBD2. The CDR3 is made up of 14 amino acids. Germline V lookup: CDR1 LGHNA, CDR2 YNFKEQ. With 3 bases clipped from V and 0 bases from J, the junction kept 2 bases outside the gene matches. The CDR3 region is CASSQGGGSYEQYF. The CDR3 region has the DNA TGTGCCAGCAGCCAGGGGGGGGGCTCCTACGAGCAGTACTTC.

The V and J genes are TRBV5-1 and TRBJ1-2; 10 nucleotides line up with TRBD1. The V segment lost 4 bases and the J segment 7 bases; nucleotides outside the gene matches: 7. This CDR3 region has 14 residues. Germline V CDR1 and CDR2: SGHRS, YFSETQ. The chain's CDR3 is CASSPGTGVPGYTF. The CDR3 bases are TGCGCCAGCAGCCCCGGGACAGGGGTTCCTGGCTACACCTTC.

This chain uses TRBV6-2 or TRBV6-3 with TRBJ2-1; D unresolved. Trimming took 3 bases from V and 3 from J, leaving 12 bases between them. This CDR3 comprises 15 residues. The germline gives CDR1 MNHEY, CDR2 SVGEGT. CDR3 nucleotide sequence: TGTGCCAGCAGTTATCTCTCTGGAGACTACAATGAGCAGTTCTTC. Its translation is CASSYLSGDYNEQFF.

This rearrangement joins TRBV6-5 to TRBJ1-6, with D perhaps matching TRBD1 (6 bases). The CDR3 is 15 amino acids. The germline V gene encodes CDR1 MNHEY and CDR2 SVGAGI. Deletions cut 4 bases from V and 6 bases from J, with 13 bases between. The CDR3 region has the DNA TGTGCCAGCAGTTGGCAGGGGCAGGGTAATTCACCCCTCCACTTT. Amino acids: CASSWQGQGNSPLHF.

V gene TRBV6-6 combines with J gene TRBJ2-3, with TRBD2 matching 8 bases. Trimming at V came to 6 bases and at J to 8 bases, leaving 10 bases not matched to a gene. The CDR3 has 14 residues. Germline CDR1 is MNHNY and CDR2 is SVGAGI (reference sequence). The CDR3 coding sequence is TGTGCCAGCAGGGACGGGGGGGTCGAAGGTACGCAGTATTTT. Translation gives CASRDGGVEGTQYF.

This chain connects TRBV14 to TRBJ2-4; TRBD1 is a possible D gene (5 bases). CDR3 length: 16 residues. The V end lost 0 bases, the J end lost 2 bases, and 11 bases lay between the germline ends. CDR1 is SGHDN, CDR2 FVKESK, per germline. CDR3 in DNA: TGTGCCAGCAGCCAAGATATCGCAGGGACCAAAAACATTCAGTACTTC. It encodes CASSQDIAGTKNIQYF. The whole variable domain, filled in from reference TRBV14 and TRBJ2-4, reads EAGVTQFPSHSVIEKGQTVTLRCDPISGHDNLYWYRRVMGKEIKFLLHFVKESKQDESGMPNNRFLAERTGGTYSTLKVQPAELEDSGVYFCASSQDIAGTKNIQYFGAGTRLSVL.

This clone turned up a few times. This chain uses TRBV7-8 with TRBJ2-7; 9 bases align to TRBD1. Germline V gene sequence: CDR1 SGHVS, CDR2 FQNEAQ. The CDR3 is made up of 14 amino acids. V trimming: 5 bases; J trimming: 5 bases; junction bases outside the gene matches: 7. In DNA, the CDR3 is TGTGCCAGCAGCCGCCGGGACAGGGAACACGAGCAGTACTTC. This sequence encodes CASSRRDREHEQYF.